The T cell receptor beta chain under discussion was sequenced for a study of molecular identifiers for immune sequencing clone quantification. Study-wide results and caveats: Approximately 910,000 naive cells reportedly did not prevent detection of spiked Jurkat TCR RNA from one cell.

TCRdb re-called the PCR reads through MiXCR, storing one row per CDR3 protein. The data hold 300,000 to 400,000 distinct CDR3 sequences, with around a fifth observed a single time. The CDR3 has 17 amino acids. Trimming took off 0 bases at V and 5 bases at J, with 17 bases between the two ends. Germline assignment: CDR1 LGHNA and CDR2 YSLEER. This clonotype was counted once. The antigen is unknown. Input material: naive CD8+ T cells from blood, with Jurkat cell RNA spiked in. Subset in this sample: FACS-sorted CD8+CD4-CCR7+CD45RA+ naive T cells. The chain carries TRBV4-3 and TRBJ2-1, with D perhaps matching TRBD2 (7 bases). The TCR was taken from a human donor in good health. Some libraries in this study had Jurkat cell RNA spiked in. CDR3 sequence reads: CASSQDASSGDNNEQFF. CDR3 bases: TGCGCCAGCAGCCAAGATGCTTCCAGCGGGGACAACAATGAGCAGTTCTTC.